The 24 T cell receptor beta chains in this list originate from one sample, sequenced in a study of cytomegalovirus exposure and HLA in healthy donors. PCR used 60 Vbeta primers and 13 Jbeta primers. TCRdb keeps only in-frame clones here, not all; method: immunoSEQ multiplex PCR. The sample includes under 200,000 clones, 70% to 90% of them seen just once. Material: PBMCs. All receptors come from a young woman in good health and CMV-seronegative.

The V call is TRBV11-3, the J call TRBJ2-5; 8 bases line up with TRBD1. The CDR3 spans 15 residues. Per germline, CDR1 SGHNT and CDR2 YENEEA. V was pared by 5 bases and J by 1 base, with 6 bases of the junction left unmatched. CDR3 sequence: CASSQGQGGQETQYF. The CDR3 nucleotides are TGTGCCAGCAGCCAAGGACAGGGAGGCCAAGAGACCCAGTACTTC.

The chain links TRBV2 to TRBJ1-2; D may be TRBD1 (5 bases). This CDR3 has 14 amino acids. Looked up from germline, CDR1 is SNHLY and CDR2 is FYNNEI. Deletions cut 6 bases from V and 7 bases from J, with 18 bases between. The CDR3 DNA sequence: TGTGCCAGCAGGGACCCCGGGCAGGGTGGTGGCTACACCTTC. As protein: CASRDPGQGGGYTF.

This clone was detected only once. The V and J genes are TRBV7-9 and TRBJ2-1; maybe TRBD2 (6 bases). The V gene lost 5 bases and the J gene lost 6 bases, with 23 bases spanning the gap. The germline V gene encodes CDR1 SEHNR and CDR2 FQNEAQ (reference sequence). This CDR3 has 17 residues. CDR3 amino acids: CASSLLGGAGPGNEQFF. CDR3 DNA sequence: TGTGCCAGCAGCCTTTTAGGAGGGGCGGGACCCGGCAATGAGCAGTTCTTC. The entire variable domain, with the rest obtained from reference TRBV7-9 and TRBJ2-1, is as follows: DTGVSQNPRHKITKRGQNVTFRCDPISEHNRLYWYRQTLGQGPEFLTYFQNEAQLEKSRLLSDRFSAERPKGSFSTLEIQRTEQGDSAMYLCASSLLGGAGPGNEQFFGPGTRLTVL.

This clone has just one count. The chain links TRBV7-2 to TRBJ2-2; possibly TRBD2 for D (5 bases). CDR1 and CDR2 (germline): SGHTA, FQGNSA. The CDR3 extends over 15 amino acids. Between the trimmed V and J ends, which lost 5 bases and 3 bases, there was a span of 13 bases. Here the CDR3 DNA reads TGTGCCAGCAGCCCCCGGGATTCTTACACCGGGGAGCTGTTTTTT. Protein: CASSPRDSYTGELFF.

In its sample, this clone was seen a few times. V is TRBV6-1 and J is TRBJ2-1; 7 bases match TRBD2. The CDR3 consists of 15 residues. Germline V gives CDR1 MNHNS, CDR2 SASEGT. V lost 0 bases to trimming and J lost 4 bases; unmatched junction nucleotides: 3. The CDR3 DNA sequence: TGTGCCAGCAGTGAAGCTAACGGGAGGTACAATGAGCAGTTCTTC. It encodes CASSEANGRYNEQFF.

Points on this clone: The germline gene is not matched at one end of the junction; a read error may be the cause. The chain has TRBV7-7 and TRBJ1-5; TRBD1 agrees at 9 bases. This CDR3 comprises 17 residues. Germline CDR1 SSHAT, CDR2 FNYEAQ (reference sequence). In nucleotides, the CDR3 is TGTGCTAGCAGCTTAGATCCGGGACAGGGATACAATCAGCCCCAGCATTTT. Its protein is CASSLDPGQGYNQPQHF.

The rearrangement joins TRBV7-9 to TRBJ1-2; possibly TRBD1 for D (5 bases). This CDR3 region has 14 residues. The V and J ends lost 6 bases and 7 bases respectively, with 18 bases between them. Per germline, CDR1 SEHNR and CDR2 FQNEAQ (reference sequence). The CDR3 loop reads CASREVGAPPGYTF. The CDR3 region has the DNA TGTGCCAGCAGGGAAGTTGGGGCGCCTCCTGGCTACACCTTC.

V is TRBV28 and J is TRBJ1-2; 12 bases line up with TRBD1. Per the germline V gene, CDR1 is MDHEN and CDR2 is SYDVKM. The CDR3 is made up of 14 amino acids. The junction had 6 bases not matched to a gene; V was cut back by 6 bases and J by 7 bases. CDR3 sequence reads: CASSGDRGLLGYTF. CDR3 DNA: TGTGCCAGCAGCGGGGACAGGGGGCTTCTTGGCTACACCTTC.

V is TRBV6-1 and J is TRBJ1-2; TRBD1 is a possible D gene (5 bases). There are 14 residues in the CDR3. V lost 4 bases and J 5 bases, leaving 14 bases between the germline ends. Looked up from germline, CDR1 is MNHNS and CDR2 is SASEGT. The CDR3: CASSAGGASYGYTF. Here the CDR3 DNA reads TGTGCCAGCAGTGCGGGGGGAGCGTCGTATGGCTACACCTTC.

The rearrangement links TRBV6-5 to TRBJ2-7, with D unresolved. V dropped 0 bases and J dropped 1 base, with 10 bases sitting between them. Germline CDR1 is MNHEY and CDR2 is SVGAGI. The CDR3 length is 15 residues. In nucleotides, the CDR3 is TGTGCCAGCAGTTACTCCCCGACACAGTCCTACGAGCAGTACTTC. It is translated as CASSYSPTQSYEQYF.

This clone was seen only a few times. The chain links TRBV7-8 to TRBJ2-7, with D possibly TRBD1 on 6 matching bases. In germline, CDR1 is SGHVS, CDR2 FQNEAQ. This CDR3 spans 14 amino acids. Trimming took off 5 bases at V and 2 bases at J, with 13 bases between the two ends. The CDR3 loop is CASSDRDTPYEQYF. DNA of the CDR3: TGTGCCAGCAGCGACCGGGACACCCCCTACGAGCAGTACTTC.

This clone was seen only once. In DNA form, the CDR3 reads TGTGCCAGCAGCTTAAAGACAGGGGGACCGGGGGAGCTGTTTTTT. Its protein is CASSLKTGGPGELFF. The rearrangement uses TRBV7-9 and TRBJ2-2, with 9 bases fitting TRBD1. With 2 bases clipped from V and 8 bases from J, the junction kept 6 bases outside the gene matches. The CDR3 is 15 residues long. Germline values: CDR1 SEHNR, CDR2 FQNEAQ (reference sequence).

This rearrangement joins TRBV7-6 to TRBJ2-5, with D maybe TRBD2 (6 bases). V lost 5 bases, J lost 4 bases, and 17 bases lay in between. The CDR3 length is 15 residues. The germline CDR1 and CDR2 sequences are SGHVS and FNYEAQ. CDR3 loop: CASSTTEGRGETQYF. The DNA of the CDR3 is TGTGCCAGCAGCACTACGGAGGGTAGAGGAGAGACCCAGTACTTC.

This clone was detected once. This chain uses TRBV2 with TRBJ2-1; 7 bases align to TRBD1. The length of the CDR3 is 13 residues. In germline, CDR1 is SNHLY, CDR2 FYNNEI. The junction had 8 bases not matched to a gene; V was cut back by 5 bases and J by 10 bases. CDR3 sequence reads: CASSPRDRGEQFF. The CDR3 region has the DNA TGTGCCAGCAGTCCCCGGGACAGAGGCGAGCAGTTCTTC. Supplemented by reference TRBV2 and TRBJ2-1, the full variable domain reads EPEVTQTPSHQVTQMGQEVILRCVPISNHLYFYWYRQILGQKVEFLVSFYNNEISEKSEIFDDQFSVERPDGSNFTLKIRSTKLEDSAMYFCASSPRDRGEQFFGPGTRLTVL.

The chain has TRBV2 and TRBJ2-2; D is unresolved. This CDR3 comprises 11 residues. Trimming stripped 2 bases from V and 8 bases from J, with 3 bases between. Germline-derived CDR1 and CDR2 are SNHLY and FYNNEI. DNA for the CDR3: TGTGCCAGCAGTGAATCGGGGGAGCTGTTTTTT. It specifies CASSESGELFF.

DNA of the CDR3: TGTGCCAGCAGTTACTCCGGGGAAGGCAATGAGCAGTTCTTC. Protein: CASSYSGEGNEQFF. V gene TRBV6-5 combines with J gene TRBJ2-1, with D perhaps TRBD2 (5 bases). V was trimmed by 0 bases and J by 6 bases, leaving 9 bases between them. This CDR3 has 14 amino acids. CDR1 is MNHEY and CDR2 is SVGAGI in the germline V gene.

The V and J genes are TRBV28 and TRBJ2-3; D possibly corresponds to TRBD2 (5 bases). Germline V CDR1 and CDR2: MDHEN, SYDVKM. The CDR3 runs to 16 residues. V was trimmed by 5 bases and J by 3 bases, leaving 18 bases between them. The CDR3 loop is CASSPGLDWKTDTQYF. CDR3 bases: TGTGCCAGCAGTCCCGGACTCGATTGGAAAACAGATACGCAGTATTTT.

The chain couples TRBV2 to TRBJ2-7, with 8 bases matching TRBD1. The CDR3 runs 16 residues. V shed 6 bases and J 4 bases; nucleotides not matched to a gene: 14. From germline, CDR1 is SNHLY and CDR2 FYNNEI. CDR3 coding DNA: TGTGCCAGCAGCAGGAACCCAGGGGGCGCAGCTTACGAGCAGTACTTC. The encoded protein is CASSRNPGGAAYEQYF.

The chain carries TRBV29-1 and TRBJ1-1, with TRBD1 matching over 11 bases. Germline V lookup: CDR1 SQVTM, CDR2 ANQGSEA. V lost 5 bases, J lost 5 bases, and 10 bases stayed unmatched. This CDR3 is built from 15 residues. Here the CDR3 DNA reads TGCAGCGTTCCCGGGACAGGGGGTGGTGGAACTGAAGCTTTCTTT. Its protein product is CSVPGTGGGGTEAFF. The full variable domain, in which reference TRBV29-1 and TRBJ1-1 provide the parts outside the CDR3, is SAVISQKPSRDICQRGTSLTIQCQVDSQVTMMFWYRQQPGQSLTLIATANQGSEATYESGFVIDKFPISRPNLTFSTLTVSNMSPEDSSIYLCSVPGTGGGGTEAFFGQGTRLTVV.

This clone was detected once. The chain couples TRBV2 to TRBJ2-1, with D possibly matching TRBD2 (5 bases). V lost 5 bases and J lost 8, with 16 bases in between. Germline assignment: CDR1 SNHLY and CDR2 FYNNEI. This CDR3 is built from 14 residues. CDR3 nucleotides: TGTGCCAGCAGTACAATGGGAGCCATCTATGAGCAGTTCTTC. Protein product: CASSTMGAIYEQFF.

This chain links TRBV28 with TRBJ2-7; 7 bases match TRBD1. The CDR3 totals 16 residues. V was clipped by 4 bases and J by 3 bases; unmatched bases: 12. Germline V lookup: CDR1 MDHEN, CDR2 SYDVKM. The CDR3 DNA reads as TGTGCCAGCAGTTCACCCCGAGAGGGACAGAACTACGAGCAGTACTTC. It encodes CASSSPREGQNYEQYF.

The rearrangement joins TRBV5-1 to TRBJ1-2; TRBD1 aligns across 8 bases. V gave up 4 bases and J gave up 2 bases; unmatched junction bases: 7. Germline assignment: CDR1 SGHRS and CDR2 YFSETQ. The CDR3 consists of 15 residues. CDR3 nucleotides: TGCGCCAGCAGCCTGACAACAGGGGGAAACTATGGCTACACCTTC. It specifies CASSLTTGGNYGYTF.

V gene TRBV5-6 combines with J gene TRBJ1-5; weak D call: TRBD1 (5 bases). Germline V gene data show CDR1 as SGHDT and CDR2 as YYEEEE. The CDR3 totals 15 residues. V was cut by 4 bases and J by 4 bases, with 15 bases left in between. CDR3 DNA: TGTGCCAGCAGCCTGGGGACGGCAGGGAATCAGCCCCAGCATTTT. Translated, it gives CASSLGTAGNQPQHF.

The CDR3 bases are TGTGCCAGCAGTTTAGGCGGGCCTCCCTACGAGCAGTACTTC. Translated, it gives CASSLGGPPYEQYF. The V call is TRBV28, the J call TRBJ2-7, with D perhaps matching TRBD2 (5 bases). Between the trimmed V and J ends, which lost 2 bases and 2 bases, there was a span of 10 bases. The CDR3 is 14 amino acids. Germline CDR1 reads MDHEN; CDR2 reads SYDVKM.